These 3 T cell receptor beta chains originate from one sample sequenced in a study of cytomegalovirus exposure and HLA in healthy donors. It was with 60 Vbeta and 13 Jbeta primers that the PCR ran. Data came from immunoSEQ multiplex PCR; TCRdb stores just in-frame clones and leaves some out. The sample shows 65,000 to 85,000 clones, around 70% of them seen only once. Specimen: PBMCs. These receptors came from a male donor in good health and CMV-seropositive.

The V call is TRBV6-6, the J call TRBJ2-7; D is possibly TRBD1 (5 bases). There are 15 residues in the CDR3. Trimming cost V 5 bases and J 0 bases, with 14 bases left between them. Germline-derived CDR1 and CDR2 are MNHNY and SVGAGI (reference sequence). CDR3 region: CASSQPSQGSYEQYF. The CDR3 nucleotides read TGTGCCAGCAGTCAACCGTCCCAGGGCTCCTACGAGCAGTACTTC.

The table lists this clone with a few counts. The rearrangement links TRBV29-1 to TRBJ2-2, with 9 bases that match TRBD1. The CDR3 consists of 13 residues. Germline V gives CDR1 SQVTM, CDR2 ANQGSEA. V lost 7 bases, J lost 4 bases, and 4 bases stayed unmatched. The CDR3 DNA reads TGCAGCGGGGACAGGGCGGGCACCGGGGAGCTGTTTTTT. The encoded protein is CSGDRAGTGELFF.

The chain couples TRBV10-2 to TRBJ1-1, with 10 positions matching TRBD1. Trimming cost V 6 bases and J 4 bases; bases outside gene matches: 8. This CDR3 comprises 15 residues. Germline assignment: CDR1 WSHSY and CDR2 SAAADI. The CDR3 DNA reads as TGCGCCAGCAGCCCGACAGGGGGCGGGGGCACTGAAGCTTTCTTT. Translated, it gives CASSPTGGGGTEAFF.